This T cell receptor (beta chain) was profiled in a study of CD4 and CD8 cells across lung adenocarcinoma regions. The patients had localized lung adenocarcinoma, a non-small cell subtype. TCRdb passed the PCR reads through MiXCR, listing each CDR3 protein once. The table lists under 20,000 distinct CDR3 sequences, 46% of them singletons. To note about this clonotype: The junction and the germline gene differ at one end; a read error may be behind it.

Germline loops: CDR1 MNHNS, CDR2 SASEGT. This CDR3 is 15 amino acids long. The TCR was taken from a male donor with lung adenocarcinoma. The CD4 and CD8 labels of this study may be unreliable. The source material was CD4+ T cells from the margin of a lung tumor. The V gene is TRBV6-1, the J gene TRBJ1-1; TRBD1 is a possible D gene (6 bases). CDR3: CASREGSQGKAEAFF. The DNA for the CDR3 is TGTGCCAGCAGGGAAGGGTCACAGGGAAAGGCTGAAGCTTTCTTT.